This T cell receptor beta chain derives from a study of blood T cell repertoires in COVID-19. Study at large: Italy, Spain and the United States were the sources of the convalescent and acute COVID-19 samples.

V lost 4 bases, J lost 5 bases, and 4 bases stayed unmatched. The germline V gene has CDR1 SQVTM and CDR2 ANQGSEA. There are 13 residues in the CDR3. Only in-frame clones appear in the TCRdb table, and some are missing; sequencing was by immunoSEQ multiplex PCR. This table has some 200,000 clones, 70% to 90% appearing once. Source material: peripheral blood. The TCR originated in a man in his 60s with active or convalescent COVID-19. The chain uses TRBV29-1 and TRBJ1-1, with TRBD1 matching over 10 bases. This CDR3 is CSVGGQGVTEAFF. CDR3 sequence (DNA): TGCAGCGTTGGAGGACAGGGGGTAACTGAAGCTTTCTTT.